This TCR beta chain emerged from a study of blood T cell repertoires in COVID-19. Across the whole study: Spain, Italy and the United States supplied samples that represented acute and convalescent COVID-19. In each case, the material was cDNA or gDNA derived from T cells, B-cell-depleted T cells, or PBMCs.

Authors' processing steps: Cell counts per sample came from amplifying reference gene primers. TCRdb keeps only in-frame clones here, not all; method: immunoSEQ multiplex PCR. D and trimming were read from the DNA, whereas the V and J calls and clone size are those reported in that table. The table includes 110,000 or so clones, approximately 84% detected once. With 1 base clipped from V and 5 bases from J, the junction kept 14 bases outside the gene matches. Germline values: CDR1 MNHNS, CDR2 SASEGT. The CDR3 runs 18 residues. The sequence derives from a man between 35 and 55 years old with acute or convalescent COVID-19. What was sequenced was peripheral blood. The V gene is TRBV6-1, the J gene TRBJ1-1; 9 bases are shared with TRBD1. The CDR3 is CASSEGAGTGRRGTEAFF. As DNA, the CDR3 is TGTGCCAGCAGTGAAGGTGCCGGGACAGGGCGAAGAGGGACTGAAGCTTTCTTT.